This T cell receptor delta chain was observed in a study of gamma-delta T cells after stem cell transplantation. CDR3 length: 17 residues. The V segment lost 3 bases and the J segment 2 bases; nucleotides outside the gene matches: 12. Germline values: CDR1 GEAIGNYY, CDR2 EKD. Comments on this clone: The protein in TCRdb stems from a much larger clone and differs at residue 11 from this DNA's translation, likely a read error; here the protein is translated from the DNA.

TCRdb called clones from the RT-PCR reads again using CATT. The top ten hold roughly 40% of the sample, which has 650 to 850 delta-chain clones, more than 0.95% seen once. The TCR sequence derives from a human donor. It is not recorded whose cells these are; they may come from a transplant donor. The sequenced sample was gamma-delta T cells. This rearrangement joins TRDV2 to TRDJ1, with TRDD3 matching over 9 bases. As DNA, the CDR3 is TGTGCCTGTGACCCCATTAGTACTGGGGGAAAAACCGATAAACTCATCTTT. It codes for CACDPISTGGKTDKLIF.